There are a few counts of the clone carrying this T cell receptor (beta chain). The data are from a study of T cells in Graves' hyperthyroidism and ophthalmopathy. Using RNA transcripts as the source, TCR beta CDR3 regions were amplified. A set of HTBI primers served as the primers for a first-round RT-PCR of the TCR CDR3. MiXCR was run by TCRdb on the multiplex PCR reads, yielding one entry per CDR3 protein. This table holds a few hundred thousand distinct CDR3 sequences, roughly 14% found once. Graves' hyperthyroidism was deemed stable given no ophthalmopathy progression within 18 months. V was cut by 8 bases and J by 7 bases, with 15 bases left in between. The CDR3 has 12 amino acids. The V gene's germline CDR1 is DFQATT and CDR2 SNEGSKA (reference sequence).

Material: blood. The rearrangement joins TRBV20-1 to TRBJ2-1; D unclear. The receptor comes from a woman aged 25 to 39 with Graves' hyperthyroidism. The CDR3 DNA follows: TGCAGTCAGGATATGTACGGGAATGAGCAGTTCTTC. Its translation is CSQDMYGNEQFF.